These 20 T cell receptor beta chains originate from one sample sequenced in a study of cytomegalovirus exposure and HLA in healthy donors. PCR amplification relied on 60 Vbeta primers (plus 13 Jbeta primers). The repertoire was sequenced with immunoSEQ multiplex PCR; TCRdb's copy has only in-frame clones and lacks some. Here the sample spans more than 150,000 clones, about four fifths being singletons. The sequenced sample was PBMCs. The receptors here all came from a man aged 40-50 years in good health and CMV-seronegative.

This sequence joins TRBV30 and TRBJ1-1; tentative D call: TRBD1 (5 bases). The length of the CDR3 is 14 residues. The germline V gene has CDR1 GTSNPN and CDR2 SVGIG (reference sequence). Deletions cut 5 bases from V and 10 bases from J, with 23 bases between. The CDR3, as DNA: TGTGCCTGGGGGGGGAACCCGTCCCGTGCGGGAGCTTTCTTT. Its translation is CAWGGNPSRAGAFF.

On this clone itself: At the DNA level, this CDR3 is encoded by other sequences in the same sample as well. The rearrangement joins TRBV28 to TRBJ2-7; D not certain. The CDR3 spans 12 residues. CDR1 and CDR2 from the germline V gene are MDHEN and SYDVKM. The V gene lost 5 bases and the J gene lost 0 bases, with 5 bases spanning the gap. Here the CDR3 reads CASSLTSYEQYF. In nucleotides, the CDR3 is TGTGCCAGCAGTCTAACCTCCTACGAGCAGTACTTC.

The V gene is TRBV7-9, the J gene TRBJ2-7, with 12 bases aligning to TRBD2. Germline lookup yields CDR1 SEHNR and CDR2 FQNEAQ (reference sequence). J gave up 2 bases and V 5 bases, and 4 bases lay outside the gene matches. The CDR3 is 15 amino acids. CDR3 sequence: CASSLRTSGAYEQYF. CDR3 DNA: TGTGCCAGCAGCCTCCGGACTAGCGGGGCCTACGAGCAGTACTTC.

The rearrangement links TRBV15 to TRBJ2-7; 12 bases line up with TRBD2. Germline assignment: CDR1 LNHNV and CDR2 YYDKDF (reference sequence). There are 16 residues in the CDR3. V dropped 0 bases and J dropped 6; count of bases not matched to a gene: 6. The CDR3 loop reads CATSRDWASGGAEQYF. As DNA, the CDR3 is TGTGCCACCAGCAGAGATTGGGCTAGCGGGGGGGCCGAGCAGTACTTC.

The chain carries TRBV7-9 and TRBJ2-1, with 9 bases lining up with TRBD2. Germline V CDR1 and CDR2: SEHNR, FQNEAQ (reference sequence). Unmatched junction bases numbered 13, after V lost 5 bases and J lost 5 bases. This CDR3 has 17 residues. The CDR3 loop reads CASSRTRGGAEDNEQFF. The CDR3 DNA reads TGTGCCAGCAGCCGGACTCGCGGGGGGGCTGAGGACAATGAGCAGTTCTTC.

Worth noting for this clone: This CDR3 is also generated by other DNA sequences in the sample. V is TRBV7-2 and J is TRBJ2-5; TRBD2 agrees at 14 bases. V gave up 5 bases and J gave up 1 base; unmatched junction bases: 3. The CDR3 runs to 16 residues. Per the germline V gene, CDR1 is SGHTA and CDR2 is FQGNSA. CDR3 region: CASSLGTSGGQETQYF. CDR3 bases: TGTGCCAGCAGCCTAGGGACTAGCGGGGGCCAAGAGACCCAGTACTTC.

This clone was picked up one time. The chain carries TRBV7-2 and TRBJ2-7; TRBD2 matches at 14 bases. The germline V gene has CDR1 SGHTA and CDR2 FQGNSA. This CDR3 comprises 15 residues. After removal of 5 bases from V and 9 bases from J, the junction contained 9 bases not matched to a gene. The CDR3 here is CASSPRLAGGPGQYF. The CDR3 DNA follows: TGTGCCAGCAGCCCTAGACTAGCGGGAGGGCCGGGGCAGTACTTC.

This clone showed up just a few times. This sequence joins TRBV18 and TRBJ2-5; TRBD2 agrees at 7 bases. CDR1 KGHSH and CDR2 LQKENI come from the germline V gene. Trimming cost V 1 base and J 2 bases; bases outside gene matches: 7. This CDR3 spans 16 amino acids. CDR3 DNA: TGTGCCAGCTCACCACAATTAGCGGGCGGGCAAGAGACCCAGTACTTC. The encoded protein is CASSPQLAGGQETQYF. The full variable domain, rest sourced from reference TRBV18 and TRBJ2-5, is NAGVMQNPRHLVRRRGQEARLRCSPMKGHSHVYWYRQLPEEGLKFMVYLQKENIIDESGMPKERFSAEFPKEGPSILRIQQVVRGDSAAYFCASSPQLAGGQETQYFGPGTRLLVL.

This clone was recorded a few times. J is TRBJ1-1 and V is TRBV6-1; no reliable D call. Looked up from germline, CDR1 is MNHNS and CDR2 is SASEGT. The CDR3 is 14 amino acids. V shed 1 base and J shed 4 bases, with 10 bases lying between them. As DNA, the CDR3 is TGTGCCAGCAGTGAAGGAGTTGTCTCCACTGAAGCTTTCTTT. This encodes CASSEGVVSTEAFF.

This clone was seen once. This chain uses TRBV10-3 with TRBJ2-5; 7 nucleotides agree with TRBD1. The V and J ends lost 5 bases and 3 bases, in that order; junction bases with no gene match: 3. Germline V CDR1 and CDR2: ENHRY, SYGVKD. The CDR3 loop spans 13 amino acids. DNA for the CDR3: TGTGCCATCAGTTCCGGGACAGAAGAGACCCAGTACTTC. Protein: CAISSGTEETQYF.

A word on this clone: An end of the junction does not agree with germline; a read error may underlie this. The chain joins TRBV5-1 to TRBJ2-5, with 7 bases fitting TRBD2. Germline V gene sequence: CDR1 SGHRS, CDR2 YFSETQ. The CDR3 runs to 14 residues. CDR3 amino acids: CAGSPGGTVETQYF. CDR3 bases: TGCGCCGGCAGCCCGGGGGGAACGGTAGAGACCCAGTACTTC.

This clone was seen just once. The chain couples TRBV11-3 to TRBJ2-3; a weak D match, TRBD1 (5 bases). V gave up 2 bases and J gave up 0 bases, with 9 bases separating them. The CDR3 is 15 amino acids. Germline V lookup: CDR1 SGHNT, CDR2 YENEEA. CDR3 DNA sequence: TGTGCCAGCAGCTTAAGCAGGGCTAGCACAGATACGCAGTATTTT. This gives the protein CASSLSRASTDTQYF.

In the case of this clone: One junction end does not reproduce the germline sequence, and a read error may be involved. The genes are TRBV7-9 and TRBJ1-2, with TRBD1 matching 9 bases. Per germline, CDR1 SEHNR and CDR2 FQNEAQ (reference sequence). This CDR3 comprises 16 residues. Here the CDR3 reads CSSTTGYRDREYGYTF. CDR3 sequence (DNA): TGTTCCAGCACCACCGGGTATAGGGACAGGGAATATGGCTACACCTTC. Supplemented by reference TRBV7-9 and TRBJ1-2, the full variable domain reads DTGVSQNPRHKITKRGQNVTFRCDPISEHNRLYWYRQTLGQGPEFLTYFQNEAQLEKSRLLSDRFSAERPKGSFSTLEIQRTEQGDSAMYLCSSTTGYRDREYGYTFGSGTRLTVV.

This sequence joins TRBV28 and TRBJ1-2; D remains unclear. V lost 2 bases to trimming and J lost 5 bases, with 6 bases between them. The CDR3 runs 12 residues. Germline CDR1 MDHEN, CDR2 SYDVKM. The CDR3 coding sequence is TGTGCCAGCAGTTTAGAGAGGTATGGCTACACCTTC. Amino acid sequence: CASSLERYGYTF.

The rearrangement links TRBV2 to TRBJ2-7, with D perhaps matching TRBD1 (6 bases). Per the germline V gene, CDR1 is SNHLY and CDR2 is FYNNEI. V was cut by 5 bases and J by 3 bases, with 8 bases left in between. The CDR3 covers 12 residues. CDR3 in DNA: TGTGCCAGCAGTACACAGGGCTACGAGCAGTACTTC. It yields the protein CASSTQGYEQYF.

The chain has TRBV10-3 and TRBJ1-3; no clear D. The CDR3 runs 14 residues. CDR1 is ENHRY and CDR2 is SYGVKD in the germline V gene. The V and J ends lost 2 bases and 0 bases respectively, with 5 bases between them. The CDR3 loop is CAISEVSSGNTIYF. The CDR3 DNA sequence: TGTGCCATCAGTGAGGTCAGCTCTGGAAACACCATATATTTT.

The chain has TRBV5-8 and TRBJ2-5, with TRBD1 identical over 7 bases. CDR1 SGHTS and CDR2 YDEGEE come from the germline V gene. The CDR3 spans 14 residues. The J segment lost 4 bases and the V segment lost 5 bases, leaving 8 bases of the junction unmatched. In DNA, the CDR3 is TGTGCCAGCAGGGAGCTGACAGGGAGAGAGACCCAGTACTTC. This sequence encodes CASRELTGRETQYF.

This chain uses TRBV29-1 with TRBJ2-5; TRBD2 is a possible D gene (6 bases). The ends were cut back, 6 bases at V and 3 bases at J, with 11 bases in the middle. Germline CDR1 reads SQVTM; CDR2 reads ANQGSEA. The CDR3 sequence is 12 residues long. DNA of the CDR3: TGCAGCGTCTCTAGCGTGGAAGAGACCCAGTACTTC. Protein: CSVSSVEETQYF. Full variable domain (remainder filled in from reference TRBV29-1 and TRBJ2-5): SAVISQKPSRDICQRGTSLTIQCQVDSQVTMMFWYRQQPGQSLTLIATANQGSEATYESGFVIDKFPISRPNLTFSTLTVSNMSPEDSSIYLCSVSSVEETQYFGPGTRLLVL.

The chain carries TRBV4-2 and TRBJ2-7, with 11 bases fitting TRBD2. Germline V gene lookup returns CDR1 LGHNA and CDR2 YNFKEQ. CDR3 length: 18 residues. Trimming at V came to 0 bases and at J to 2 bases, leaving 9 bases not matched to a gene. DNA of the CDR3: TGTGCCAGCAGCCAAGAAGGAGGTCTAGCGGGAGGCACCTACGAGCAGTACTTC. Its translation: CASSQEGGLAGGTYEQYF.

Only a few counts were recorded for this clone. This chain connects TRBV21-1 to TRBJ2-3; the table gives TRBD2 as D, unverified against the DNA. TRBV21-1 is recorded as a pseudogene. The CDR3 sequence is 20 residues long. CDR3 nucleotides: TGTGCCAGCAGCAAACGAGGCTTTTGGGTCGGGACTACTAGCACAGATACGCAGTATTTT. Protein product: CASSKRGFWVGTTSTDTQYF.